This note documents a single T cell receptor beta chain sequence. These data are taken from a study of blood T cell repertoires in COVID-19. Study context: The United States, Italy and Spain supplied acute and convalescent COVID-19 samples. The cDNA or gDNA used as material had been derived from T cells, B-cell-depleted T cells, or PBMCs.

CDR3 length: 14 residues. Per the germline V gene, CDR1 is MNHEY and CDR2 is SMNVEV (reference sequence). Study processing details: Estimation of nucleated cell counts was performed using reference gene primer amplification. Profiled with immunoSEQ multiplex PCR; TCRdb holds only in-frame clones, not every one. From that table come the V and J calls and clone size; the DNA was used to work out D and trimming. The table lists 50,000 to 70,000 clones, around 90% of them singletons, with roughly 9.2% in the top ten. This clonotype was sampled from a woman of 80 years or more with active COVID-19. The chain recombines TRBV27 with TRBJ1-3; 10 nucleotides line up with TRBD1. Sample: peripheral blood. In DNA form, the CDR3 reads TGTCTCCGGGACAGGGGCCCTCTGAGTAACACCATATATTTT. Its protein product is CLRDRGPLSNTIYF.